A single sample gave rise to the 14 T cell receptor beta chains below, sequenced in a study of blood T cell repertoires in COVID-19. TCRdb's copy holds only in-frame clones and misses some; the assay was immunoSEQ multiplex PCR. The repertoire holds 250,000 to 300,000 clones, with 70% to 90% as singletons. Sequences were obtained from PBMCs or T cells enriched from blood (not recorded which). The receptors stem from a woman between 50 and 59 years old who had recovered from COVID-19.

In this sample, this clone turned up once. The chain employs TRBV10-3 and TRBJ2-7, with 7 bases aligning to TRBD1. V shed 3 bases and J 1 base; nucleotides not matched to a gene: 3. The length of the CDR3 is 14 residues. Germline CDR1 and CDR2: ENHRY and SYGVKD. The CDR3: CAISEEGQSYEQYF. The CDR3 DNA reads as TGTGCCATCAGTGAAGAGGGACAGTCCTACGAGCAGTACTTC.

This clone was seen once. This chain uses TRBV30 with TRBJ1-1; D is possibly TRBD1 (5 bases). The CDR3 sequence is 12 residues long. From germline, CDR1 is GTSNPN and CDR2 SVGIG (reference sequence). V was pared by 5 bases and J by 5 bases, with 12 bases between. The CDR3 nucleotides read TGTGCCTGGGGCAGGGCGGAAACTGAAGCTTTCTTT. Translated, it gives CAWGRAETEAFF.

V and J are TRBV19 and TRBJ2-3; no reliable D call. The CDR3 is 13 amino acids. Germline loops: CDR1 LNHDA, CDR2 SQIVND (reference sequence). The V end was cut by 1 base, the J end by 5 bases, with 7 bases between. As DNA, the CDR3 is TGTGCCAGTAGTATAGGCACGGGAGATACGCAGTATTTT. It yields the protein CASSIGTGDTQYF.

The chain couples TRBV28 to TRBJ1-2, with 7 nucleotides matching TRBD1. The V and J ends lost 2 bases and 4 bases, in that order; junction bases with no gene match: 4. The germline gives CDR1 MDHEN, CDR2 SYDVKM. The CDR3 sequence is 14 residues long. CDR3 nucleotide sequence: TGTGCCAGCAGTTTACGGGACAGACCCTATGGCTACACCTTC. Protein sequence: CASSLRDRPYGYTF.

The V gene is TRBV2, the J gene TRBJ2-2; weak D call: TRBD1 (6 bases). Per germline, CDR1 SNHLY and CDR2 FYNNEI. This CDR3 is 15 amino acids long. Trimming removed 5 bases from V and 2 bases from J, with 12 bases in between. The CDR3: CASSNPGQNTGELFF. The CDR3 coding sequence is TGTGCCAGCAGTAACCCGGGACAAAACACCGGGGAGCTGTTTTTT.

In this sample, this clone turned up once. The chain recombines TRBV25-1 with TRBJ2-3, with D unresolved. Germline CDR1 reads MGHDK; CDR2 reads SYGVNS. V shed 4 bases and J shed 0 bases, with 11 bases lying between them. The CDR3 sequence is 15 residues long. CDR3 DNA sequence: TGTGCCAGCAGTGTAGTTCGTACTAGCACAGATACGCAGTATTTT. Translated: CASSVVRTSTDTQYF.

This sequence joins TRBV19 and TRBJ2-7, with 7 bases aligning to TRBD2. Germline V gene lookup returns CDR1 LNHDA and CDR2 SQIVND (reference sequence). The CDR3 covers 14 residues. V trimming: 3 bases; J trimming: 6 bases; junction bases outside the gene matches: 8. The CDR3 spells CASSIVAREAEQYF. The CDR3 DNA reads TGTGCCAGTAGTATCGTGGCCCGGGAGGCCGAGCAGTACTTC.

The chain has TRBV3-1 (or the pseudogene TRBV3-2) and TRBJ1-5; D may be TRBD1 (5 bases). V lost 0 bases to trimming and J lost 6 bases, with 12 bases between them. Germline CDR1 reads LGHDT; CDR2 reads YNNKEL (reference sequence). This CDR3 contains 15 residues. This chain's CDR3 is CASSQEGGAGQPQHF. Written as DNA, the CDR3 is TGTGCCAGCAGCCAAGAGGGAGGGGCCGGTCAGCCCCAGCATTTT.

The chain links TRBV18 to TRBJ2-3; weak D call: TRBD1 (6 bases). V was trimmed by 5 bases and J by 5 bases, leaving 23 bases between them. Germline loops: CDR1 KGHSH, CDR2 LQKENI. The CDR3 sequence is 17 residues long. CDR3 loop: CASSSTRDPRGKDTQYF. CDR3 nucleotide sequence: TGTGCCAGCTCATCAACCCGGGACCCAAGGGGGAAAGATACGCAGTATTTT.

The DNA of the CDR3 is TGTGCCAGCAGTTATGGGGGGAGCAATCAGCCCCAGCATTTT. Amino acid sequence: CASSYGGSNQPQHF. The V call is TRBV6-2 or TRBV6-3, the J call TRBJ1-5, with D maybe TRBD1 (5 bases). Trimming stripped 3 bases from V and 1 base from J, with 7 bases between. The CDR3 has 14 residues. Germline-derived CDR1 and CDR2 are MNHEY and SVGEGT.

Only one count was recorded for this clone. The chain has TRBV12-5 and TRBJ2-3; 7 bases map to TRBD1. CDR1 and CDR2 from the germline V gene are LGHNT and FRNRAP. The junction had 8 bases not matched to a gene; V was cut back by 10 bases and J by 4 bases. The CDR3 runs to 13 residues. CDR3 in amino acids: CATRRQGSDTQYF. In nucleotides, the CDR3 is TGTGCTACAAGACGACAGGGCTCAGATACGCAGTATTTT. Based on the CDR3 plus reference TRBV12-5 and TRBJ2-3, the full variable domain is DARVTQTPRHKVTEMGQEVTMRCQPILGHNTVFWYRQTMMQGLELLAYFRNRAPLDDSGMPKDRFSAEMPDATLATLKIQPSEPRDSAVYFCATRRQGSDTQYFGPGTRLTVL.

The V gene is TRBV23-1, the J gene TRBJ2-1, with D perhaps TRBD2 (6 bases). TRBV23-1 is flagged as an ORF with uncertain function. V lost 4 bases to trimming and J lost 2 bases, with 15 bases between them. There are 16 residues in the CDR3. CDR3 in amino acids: CASSPEGQRAYNEQFF. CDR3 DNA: TGCGCCAGCAGTCCTGAGGGCCAGCGGGCCTACAATGAGCAGTTCTTC.

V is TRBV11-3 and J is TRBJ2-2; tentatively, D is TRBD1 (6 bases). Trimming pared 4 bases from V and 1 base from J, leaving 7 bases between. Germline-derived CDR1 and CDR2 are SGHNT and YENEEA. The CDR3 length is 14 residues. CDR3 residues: CASSWGLNTGELFF. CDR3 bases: TGTGCCAGCAGCTGGGGGCTGAACACCGGGGAGCTGTTTTTT.

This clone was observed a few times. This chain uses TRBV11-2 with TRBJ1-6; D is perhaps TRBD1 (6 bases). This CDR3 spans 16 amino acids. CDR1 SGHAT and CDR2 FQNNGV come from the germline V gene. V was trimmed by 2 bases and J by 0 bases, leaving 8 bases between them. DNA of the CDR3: TGTGCCAGCAGCTTAAGGGGGAGCTCCTATAATTCACCCCTCCACTTT. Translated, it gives CASSLRGSSYNSPLHF.